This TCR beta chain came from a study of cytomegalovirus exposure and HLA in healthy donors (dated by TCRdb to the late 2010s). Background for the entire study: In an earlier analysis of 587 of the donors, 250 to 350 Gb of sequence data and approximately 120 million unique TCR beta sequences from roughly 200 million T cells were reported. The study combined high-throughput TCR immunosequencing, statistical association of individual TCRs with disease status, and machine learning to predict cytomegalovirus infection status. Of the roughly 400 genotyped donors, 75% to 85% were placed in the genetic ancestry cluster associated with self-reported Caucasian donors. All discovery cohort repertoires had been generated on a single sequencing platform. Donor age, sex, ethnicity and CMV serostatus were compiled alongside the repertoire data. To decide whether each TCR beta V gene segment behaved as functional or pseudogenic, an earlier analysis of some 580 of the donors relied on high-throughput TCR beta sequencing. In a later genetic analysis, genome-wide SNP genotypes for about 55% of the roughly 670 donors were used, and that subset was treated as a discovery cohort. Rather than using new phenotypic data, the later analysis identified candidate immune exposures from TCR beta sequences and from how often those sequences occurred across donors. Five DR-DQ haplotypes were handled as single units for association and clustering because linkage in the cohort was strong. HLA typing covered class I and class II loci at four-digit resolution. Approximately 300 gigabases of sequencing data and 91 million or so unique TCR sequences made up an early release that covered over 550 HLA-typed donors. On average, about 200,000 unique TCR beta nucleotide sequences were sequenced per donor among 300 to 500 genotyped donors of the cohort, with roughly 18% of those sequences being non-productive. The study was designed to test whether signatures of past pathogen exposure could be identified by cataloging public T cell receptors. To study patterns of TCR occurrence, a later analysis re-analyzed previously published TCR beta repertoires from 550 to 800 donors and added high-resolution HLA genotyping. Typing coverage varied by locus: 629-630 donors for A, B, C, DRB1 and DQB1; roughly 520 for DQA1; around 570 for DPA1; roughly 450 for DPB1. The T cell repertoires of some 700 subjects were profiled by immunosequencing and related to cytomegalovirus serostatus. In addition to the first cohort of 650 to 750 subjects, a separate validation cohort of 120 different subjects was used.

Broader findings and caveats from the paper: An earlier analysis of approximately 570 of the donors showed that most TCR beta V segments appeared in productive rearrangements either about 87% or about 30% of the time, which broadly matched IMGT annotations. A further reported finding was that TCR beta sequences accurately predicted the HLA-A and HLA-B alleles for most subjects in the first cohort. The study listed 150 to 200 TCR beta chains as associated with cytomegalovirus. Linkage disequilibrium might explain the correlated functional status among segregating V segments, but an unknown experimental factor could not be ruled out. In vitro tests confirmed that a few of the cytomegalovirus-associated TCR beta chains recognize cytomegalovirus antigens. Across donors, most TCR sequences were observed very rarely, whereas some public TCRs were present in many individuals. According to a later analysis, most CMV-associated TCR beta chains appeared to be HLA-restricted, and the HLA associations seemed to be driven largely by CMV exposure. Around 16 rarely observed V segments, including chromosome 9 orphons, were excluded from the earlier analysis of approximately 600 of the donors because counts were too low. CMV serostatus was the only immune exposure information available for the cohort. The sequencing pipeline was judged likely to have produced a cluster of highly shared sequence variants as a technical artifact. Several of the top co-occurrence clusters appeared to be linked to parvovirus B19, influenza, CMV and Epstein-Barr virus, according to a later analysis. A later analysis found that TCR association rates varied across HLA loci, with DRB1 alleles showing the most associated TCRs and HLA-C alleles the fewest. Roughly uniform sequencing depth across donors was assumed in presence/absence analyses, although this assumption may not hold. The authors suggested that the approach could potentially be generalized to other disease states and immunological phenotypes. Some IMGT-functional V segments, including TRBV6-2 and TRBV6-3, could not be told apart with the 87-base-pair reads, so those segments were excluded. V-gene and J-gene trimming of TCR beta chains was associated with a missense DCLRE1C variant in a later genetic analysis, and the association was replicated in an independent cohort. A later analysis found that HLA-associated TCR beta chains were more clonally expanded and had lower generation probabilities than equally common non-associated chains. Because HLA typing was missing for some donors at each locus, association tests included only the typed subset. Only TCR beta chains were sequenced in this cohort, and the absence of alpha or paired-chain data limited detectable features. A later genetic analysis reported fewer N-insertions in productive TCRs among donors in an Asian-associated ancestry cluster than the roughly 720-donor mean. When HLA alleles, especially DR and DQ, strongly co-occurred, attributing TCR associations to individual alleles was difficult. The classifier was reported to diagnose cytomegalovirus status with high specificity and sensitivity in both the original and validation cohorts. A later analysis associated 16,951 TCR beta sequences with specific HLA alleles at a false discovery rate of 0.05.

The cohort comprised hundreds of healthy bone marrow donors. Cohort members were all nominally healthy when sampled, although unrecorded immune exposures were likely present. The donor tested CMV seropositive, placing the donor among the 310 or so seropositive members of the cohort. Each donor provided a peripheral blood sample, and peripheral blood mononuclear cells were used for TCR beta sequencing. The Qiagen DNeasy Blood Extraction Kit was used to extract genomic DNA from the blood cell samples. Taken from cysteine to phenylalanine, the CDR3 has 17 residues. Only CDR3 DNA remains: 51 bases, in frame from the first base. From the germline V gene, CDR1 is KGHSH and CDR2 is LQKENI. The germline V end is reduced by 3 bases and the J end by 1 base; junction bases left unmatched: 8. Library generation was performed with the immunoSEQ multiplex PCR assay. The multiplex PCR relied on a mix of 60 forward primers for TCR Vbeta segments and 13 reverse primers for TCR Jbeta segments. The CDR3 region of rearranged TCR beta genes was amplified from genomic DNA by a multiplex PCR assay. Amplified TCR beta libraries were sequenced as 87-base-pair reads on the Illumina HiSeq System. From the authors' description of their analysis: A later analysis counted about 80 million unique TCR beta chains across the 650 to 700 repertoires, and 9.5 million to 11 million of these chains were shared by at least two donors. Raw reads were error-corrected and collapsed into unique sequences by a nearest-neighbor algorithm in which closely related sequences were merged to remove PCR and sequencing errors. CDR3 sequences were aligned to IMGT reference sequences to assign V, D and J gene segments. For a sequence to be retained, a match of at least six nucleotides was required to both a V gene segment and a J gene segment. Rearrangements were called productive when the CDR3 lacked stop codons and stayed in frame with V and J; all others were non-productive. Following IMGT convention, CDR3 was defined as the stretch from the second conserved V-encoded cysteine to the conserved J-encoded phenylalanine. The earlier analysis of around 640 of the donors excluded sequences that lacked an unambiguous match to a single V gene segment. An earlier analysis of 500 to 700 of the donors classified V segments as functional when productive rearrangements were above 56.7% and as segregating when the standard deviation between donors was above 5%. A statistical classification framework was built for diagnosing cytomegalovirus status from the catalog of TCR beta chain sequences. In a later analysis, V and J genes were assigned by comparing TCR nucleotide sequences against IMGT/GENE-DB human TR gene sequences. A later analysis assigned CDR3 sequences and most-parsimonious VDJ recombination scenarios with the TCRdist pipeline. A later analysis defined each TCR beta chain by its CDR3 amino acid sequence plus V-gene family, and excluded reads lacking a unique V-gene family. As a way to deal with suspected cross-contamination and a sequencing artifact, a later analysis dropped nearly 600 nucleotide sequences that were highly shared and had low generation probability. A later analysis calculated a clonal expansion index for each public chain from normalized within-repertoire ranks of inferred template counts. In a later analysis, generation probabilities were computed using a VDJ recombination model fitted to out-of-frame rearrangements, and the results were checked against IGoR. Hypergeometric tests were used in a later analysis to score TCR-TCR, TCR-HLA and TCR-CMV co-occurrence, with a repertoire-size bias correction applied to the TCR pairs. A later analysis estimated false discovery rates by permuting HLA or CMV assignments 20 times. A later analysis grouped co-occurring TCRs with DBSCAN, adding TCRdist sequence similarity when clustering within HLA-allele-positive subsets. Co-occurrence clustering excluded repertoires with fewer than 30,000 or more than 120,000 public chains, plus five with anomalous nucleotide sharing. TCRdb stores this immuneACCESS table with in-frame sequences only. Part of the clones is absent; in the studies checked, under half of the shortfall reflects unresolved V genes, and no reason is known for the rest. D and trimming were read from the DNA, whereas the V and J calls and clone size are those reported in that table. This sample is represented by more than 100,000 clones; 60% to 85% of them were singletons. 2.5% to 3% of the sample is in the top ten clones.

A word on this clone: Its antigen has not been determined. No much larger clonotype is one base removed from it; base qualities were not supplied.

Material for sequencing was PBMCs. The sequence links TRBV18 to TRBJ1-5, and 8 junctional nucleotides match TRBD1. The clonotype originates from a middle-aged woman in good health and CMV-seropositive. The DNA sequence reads TGTGCCAGCTCACCTAATCCAGGGGGCGCGAGCAATCAGCCCCAGCATTTT. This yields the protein CASSPNPGGASNQPQHF.